These 21 T cell receptor beta chains were all obtained from the same sample, sequenced in a study of tumor and adjacent non-tumor tissue in lung cancer (dated by TCRdb to the late 2010s). Receptor libraries were prepared by multiplex PCR. Reads for this sample came from an Illumina HiSeq 2500. TCRbeta libraries were constructed through three rounds of nested PCR with primers (Table S4) according to protocols adapted from ARM-PCR. TCRdb reprocessed the public reads (quality trimming at Q25 with fastp, clone calling with MiXCR) and kept in-frame beta chains. Each CDR3 protein appears once, grouped with its most common genes and DNA. The sample data list roughly 220,000 distinct CDR3 sequences, and about 76% of these were observed just once. Jointly, the top ten make up approximately 26% of the sample. RNA was isolated from bulk, unsorted tissue, and RNA quality was assessed with a NanoDrop ND-1000 and an Agilent 2100.

The sequencing sample was made of lung tumor tissue. Every receptor here comes from a man in his sixties with non-small cell lung cancer.

The rearrangement uses TRBV19 and TRBJ2-3; D not resolved. V was clipped by 6 bases and J by 5 bases, with 12 bases between them. CDR1 and CDR2 from the germline V gene are LNHDA and SQIVND (reference sequence). The CDR3 runs 13 residues. The CDR3 protein is CASSSRPLDTQYF. DNA for the CDR3: TGTGCCAGTAGCTCCCGTCCCCTAGATACGCAGTATTTT.

This clonotype was recorded only once. The junction departs from germline at one end; a sequencing error may be responsible. V gene TRBV4-2 combines with J gene TRBJ1-4, with TRBD1 matching over 8 bases. The length of the CDR3 is 16 residues. The germline V gene has CDR1 LGHNA and CDR2 YNFKEQ. This CDR3 is CASSQAVQGANEQLFF. In DNA form, the CDR3 reads TGTGCCAGCAGCCAAGCTGTTCAGGGGGCGAATGAACAACTGTTTTTT.

There are a few counts of this clonotype. The chain combines TRBV28 with TRBJ1-2, with D uncertain. The CDR3 contains 10 residues. V lost 3 bases and J lost 8, with 4 bases in between. CDR1 is MDHEN, CDR2 SYDVKM, per germline. The CDR3 bases are TGTGCCAGCAGTTTCCAAGGCTACACCTTC. Amino acid sequence: CASSFQGYTF.

Points on this clonotype: A much bigger clone sits one base away, suggesting this may be a read error. This chain connects TRBV28 to TRBJ2-7, with unresolved D. Germline assignment: CDR1 MDHEN and CDR2 SYDVKM. V shed 3 bases and J shed 4 bases, with 7 bases lying between them. The CDR3 extends over 12 amino acids. CDR3 in DNA: TGTGCCAGCAGTTTGTGCGAATACGAGCAGTACTTC. As protein: CASSLCEYEQYF. The full variable domain, in which reference TRBV28 and TRBJ2-7 provide the parts outside the CDR3, is DVKVTQSSRYLVKRTGEKVFLECVQDMDHENMFWYRQDPGLGLRLIYFSYDVKMKEKGDIPEGYSVSREKKERFSLILESASTNQTSMYLCASSLCEYEQYFGPGTRLTVT.

This clonotype appeared many times. The V call is TRBV12-3 or TRBV12-4, the J call TRBJ1-1; D perhaps matches TRBD1 (5 bases). The CDR3 is 11 residues long. V was pared by 3 bases and J by 10 bases, with 9 bases between. CDR3 amino acids: CASSLGGSAFF. In nucleotides, the CDR3 is TGTGCCAGCAGTTTGGGGGGTTCAGCTTTCTTT.

This chain links TRBV6-2 or TRBV6-3 with TRBJ2-1; 8 positions agree with TRBD2. The CDR3 extends over 13 amino acids. Germline values: CDR1 MNHEY, CDR2 SVGEGT. The V segment lost 7 bases and the J segment 12 bases; nucleotides outside the gene matches: 11. Here the CDR3 reads CASTLRYAGGQFF. The CDR3 DNA sequence: TGTGCCAGCACTCTAAGGTACGCGGGAGGGCAGTTCTTC.

In regard to this clonotype: This may be a read error, as it is one base from a much larger clone. The chain has TRBV12-3 or TRBV12-4 and TRBJ2-6; D not certain. The CDR3 extends over 13 amino acids. V was pared by 4 bases and J by 2 bases, with 3 bases between. The CDR3, as DNA: TGTGCCAGCAGTTCGGCTGGGGCCAACGTCCTGACTTTC. This translates into CASSSAGANVLTF.

Concerning this clonotype itself: An end of the junction differs from the germline gene, which may be a read error. The gene calls are TRBV28 and TRBJ2-1, with D perhaps matching TRBD1 or TRBD2 (5 bases each). From germline, CDR1 is MDHEN and CDR2 SYDVKM. The CDR3 contains 11 residues. The CDR3 loop reads CANSLGEMQFF. CDR3 nucleotides: TGTGCCAACAGTTTGGGGGAGATGCAGTTCTTC.

In regard to this clonotype: At one of its ends the junction is not consistent with the germline gene, which may arise from a read error. The gene calls are TRBV20-1 and TRBJ2-3; 7 bases agree with TRBD2. The CDR3 runs to 10 residues. Germline CDR1 reads DFQATT; CDR2 reads SNEGSKA (reference sequence). CDR3 in amino acids: CSAREGGPGF. The CDR3, as DNA: TGCAGTGCTCGAGAGGGAGGGCCAGGTTTT.

This clonotype appeared a single time. This may be a read error, as it is one base from a much larger clone. The DNA for the CDR3 is TGCGGTGCTAGAAGCCCAGGGGGCCAAGAGACCCAGTACTTC. It specifies CGARSPGGQETQYF. V is TRBV20-1 and J is TRBJ2-5; 7 bases match TRBD1. CDR3 length equals 14 residues. Per the germline V gene, CDR1 is DFQATT and CDR2 is SNEGSKA (reference sequence).

Comment on this clonotype: The final CDR3 position lacks the conserved phenylalanine or tryptophan, pointing to a likely read error. The rearrangement links TRBV29-1 to TRBJ1-5; 7 positions match TRBD1. Trimming took 6 bases from V and 6 from J; bases not matched to a gene: 14. CDR1 is SQVTM and CDR2 is ANQGSEA in the germline V gene. This CDR3 contains 15 residues. CDR3 sequence reads: CSVSGDSGGSQPQHL. The CDR3 DNA follows: TGCAGCGTGAGCGGGGACAGCGGCGGCAGTCAGCCCCAGCATCTT.

In regard to this clonotype: The junction does not match germline at one end; this may be a read error. The chain is built from TRBV5-5 and TRBJ1-1; tentatively, D is TRBD1 (5 bases). The CDR3 has 15 amino acids. Germline CDR1 SGHKS, CDR2 YYEKEE (reference sequence). CDR3 DNA sequence: TGTGCCAGCAGCTTGATAGGGGTAAGGAACTCTGAAACTTTCTTT. This encodes CASSLIGVRNSETFF. Based on the CDR3 plus reference TRBV5-5 and TRBJ1-1, the full variable domain is DAGVTQSPTHLIKTRGQQVTLRCSPISGHKSVSWYQQVLGQGPQFIFQYYEKEERGRGNFPDRFSARQFPNYSSELNVNALLLGDSALYLCASSLIGVRNSETFFGQGTRLTVV.

Comment on this clonotype: Relative to the germline gene, one junction end is altered; a read error may explain this. This chain joins TRBV11-2 and TRBJ2-6; D gene uncertain. The CDR3 contains 14 residues. Germline V gives CDR1 SGHAT, CDR2 FQNNGV. The CDR3 DNA is TGTGCCAGTAGTCCTATCTATGAGGCCAACGTCCGGACTTTC. Translation gives CASSPIYEANVRTF. Full variable domain (missing parts from reference TRBV11-2 and TRBJ2-6): EAGVAQSPRYKIIEKRQSVAFWCNPISGHATLYWYQQILGQGPKLLIQFQNNGVVDDSQLPKDRFSAERLKGVDSTLKIQPAKLEDSAVYLCASSPIYEANVRTFGAGSRLTVL.

As to this clonotype: No conserved phenylalanine or tryptophan is present at the end of the CDR3, so a read error is the likely explanation. This chain uses TRBV5-4 with TRBJ2-6; D ambiguous. Germline V CDR1 and CDR2: SGHNT, YYREEE (reference sequence). The CDR3 runs to 15 residues. V lost 5 bases to trimming and J lost 2 bases, with 11 bases between them. The CDR3 region is CASRGDLPGANVLTY. CDR3 sequence (DNA): TGTGCCAGCAGAGGCGACCTCCCTGGGGCCAACGTCCTGACTTAC.

About this clonotype itself: The junction differs from germline at one of its ends, possibly a read error. The chain links TRBV5-6 to TRBJ2-5, with D uncertain. Per the germline V gene, CDR1 is SGHDT and CDR2 is YYEEEE. This CDR3 region has 13 residues. This CDR3 is CASSWQEREAQYF. The CDR3 region has the DNA TGTGCCAGCAGCTGGCAGGAACGAGAGGCCCAGTACTTC.

This chain links TRBV10-2 with TRBJ2-4; 7 positions match TRBD2. Germline loops: CDR1 WSHSY, CDR2 SAAADI. There are 13 residues in the CDR3. The junction had 6 bases not matched to a gene; V was cut back by 10 bases and J by 3 bases. The CDR3 DNA sequence: TGCGCCACTTCGTCGGGAGGCAAAAACATTCAGTACTTC. Protein: CATSSGGKNIQYF.

This clonotype was seen more than once but under ten times. At one boundary the junction diverges from the germline segment, which might be a read error. This sequence joins TRBV29-1 and TRBJ1-2; D gene unclear. The germline CDR1 and CDR2 sequences are SQVTM and ANQGSEA. The CDR3 runs to 15 residues. The CDR3 loop is CSVEAMAGVHGGYTF. The DNA of the CDR3 is TGCAGTGTTGAAGCCATGGCCGGGGTTCATGGTGGCTACACCTTC. The variable domain in full, completed from reference TRBV29-1 and TRBJ1-2, reads SAVISQKPSRDICQRGTSLTIQCQVDSQVTMMFWYRQQPGQSLTLIATANQGSEATYESGFVIDKFPISRPNLTFSTLTVSNMSPEDSSIYLCSVEAMAGVHGGYTFGSGTRLTVV.

On this clonotype: A much larger clone lies a single base off, so this may be a read error. The chain couples TRBV6-5 to TRBJ2-2; unclear D gene. Germline CDR1 and CDR2: MNHEY and SVGAGI. V shed 1 base and J shed 9 bases, with 6 bases lying between them. The CDR3 has 12 amino acids. The DNA of the CDR3 is TGTGCCAGCAGTTACTACCCCTGGGAGCTGTTTTTT. Residues: CASSYYPWELFF.

The genes are TRBV28 and TRBJ2-5, with D perhaps matching TRBD2 (5 bases). The CDR3 runs to 16 residues. V lost 0 bases and J 0 bases, leaving 11 bases between the germline ends. The germline V gene has CDR1 MDHEN and CDR2 SYDVKM. This CDR3 reads CASSLWGAGNQETQYF. The DNA for the CDR3 is TGTGCCAGCAGTTTATGGGGAGCCGGGAACCAAGAGACCCAGTACTTC.

As regards this clonotype: One end of the junction varies from germline; a read error may be responsible. The chain links TRBV6-1 to TRBJ2-6; the match to TRBD1 covers 11 bases. This CDR3 contains 15 residues. Germline V lookup: CDR1 MNHNS, CDR2 SASEGT. CDR3 sequence: CASSGQGAGANVPAF. CDR3 bases: TGTGCAAGCAGCGGACAGGGGGCTGGGGCCAACGTCCCGGCTTTC.

V is TRBV11-3 and J is TRBJ2-5; 10 nucleotides align to TRBD1. Germline loops: CDR1 SGHNT, CDR2 YENEEA. This CDR3 comprises 14 residues. Trimming took 10 bases from V and 5 from J; bases not matched to a gene: 10. The CDR3 bases are TGTGCCAACAAGCTGACAGGGGGCTGGGAGACCCAGTACTTC. This translates into CANKLTGGWETQYF.